The 8 T cell receptor beta chains below were found in one sample sequenced in a study of blood T cell repertoires in COVID-19. Sequencing was performed with immunoSEQ multiplex PCR; in TCRdb, only in-frame clones are kept and a portion is missing. The top ten hold under 3% of the sample, which has roughly 300,000 clones, 85% seen once. Sequenced input: PBMCs or T cells enriched from blood (not recorded which). The source is a woman aged 45 to 65 who had recovered from COVID-19.

V usage is TRBV6-2 or TRBV6-3 and J usage is TRBJ2-7, with 10 bases aligning to TRBD2. V lost 5 bases and J lost 4; bases outside the gene matches: 5. The germline CDR1 and CDR2 sequences are MNHEY and SVGEGT. The CDR3 covers 14 residues. This chain's CDR3 is CASSRTSGGYEQYF. CDR3 in DNA: TGTGCCAGCAGTAGGACTAGCGGAGGGTACGAGCAGTACTTC.

The genes are TRBV30 and TRBJ1-6; no reliable D call. The germline V and J ends were trimmed by 2 bases and 7 bases, with 12 bases remaining between them. The CDR3 loop spans 14 amino acids. The germline V gene has CDR1 GTSNPN and CDR2 SVGIG (reference sequence). This CDR3 is CAWSHRRGNSPLHF. Here the CDR3 DNA reads TGTGCCTGGAGTCACCGGAGAGGAAATTCACCCCTCCACTTT.

This chain connects TRBV7-2 to TRBJ2-5; maybe TRBD1 (5 bases). Per the germline V gene, CDR1 is SGHTA and CDR2 is FQGNSA. CDR3 length equals 14 residues. Trimming left V 5 bases short and J 5 bases short, with 15 bases between. Here the CDR3 reads CASSLQGSRETQYF. The CDR3 nucleotides read TGTGCCAGCAGCCTGCAGGGTAGCCGGGAGACCCAGTACTTC.

CDR3 sequence: CASLTRSNNEKLFF. The CDR3 DNA follows: TGTGCCAGTCTCACAAGGAGTAATAATGAAAAACTGTTTTTT. V and J are TRBV2 and TRBJ1-4, with no clear D. Germline V gene sequence: CDR1 SNHLY, CDR2 FYNNEI. The CDR3 covers 14 residues. The V and J ends lost 9 bases and 4 bases respectively, with 15 bases between them.

This clone appeared a single time. The chain combines TRBV5-1 with TRBJ2-1; TRBD2 aligns across 8 bases. This CDR3 has 18 amino acids. Germline-derived CDR1 and CDR2 are SGHRS and YFSETQ. Unmatched junction bases numbered 14, after V lost 5 bases and J lost 1 base. CDR3: CASRTSKSGGGSYNEQFF. The DNA of the CDR3 is TGCGCCAGCAGGACTAGCAAAAGCGGCGGGGGGTCCTACAATGAGCAGTTCTTC. Variable domain in full (rest from reference TRBV5-1 and TRBJ2-1): KAGVTQTPRYLIKTRGQQVTLSCSPISGHRSVSWYQQTPGQGLQFLFEYFSETQRNKGNFPGRFSGRQFSNSRSEMNVSTLELGDSALYLCASRTSKSGGGSYNEQFFGPGTRLTVL.

This chain uses TRBV5-1 with TRBJ2-1, with TRBD2 identical over 15 bases. The CDR3 is 17 amino acids. The V segment lost 3 bases and the J segment 9 bases; nucleotides outside the gene matches: 10. The germline V gene has CDR1 SGHRS and CDR2 YFSETQ. As DNA, the CDR3 is TGCGCCAGCAGCTGGACTAGCGGGAGGGTAGTATCGGCTGAGCAGTTCTTC. It specifies CASSWTSGRVVSAEQFF. Combining the CDR3 with reference TRBV5-1 and TRBJ2-1 gives the whole variable domain KAGVTQTPRYLIKTRGQQVTLSCSPISGHRSVSWYQQTPGQGLQFLFEYFSETQRNKGNFPGRFSGRQFSNSRSEMNVSTLELGDSALYLCASSWTSGRVVSAEQFFGPGTRLTVL.

The chain combines TRBV5-1 with TRBJ1-6, with D maybe TRBD1 (6 bases). V shed 4 bases and J shed 0 bases, with 8 bases lying between them. There are 15 residues in the CDR3. Per the germline V gene, CDR1 is SGHRS and CDR2 is YFSETQ. The CDR3 loop is CASSPDSSYNSPLHF. The CDR3 DNA follows: TGCGCCAGCAGCCCGGACAGCTCCTATAATTCACCCCTCCACTTT.

This chain links TRBV7-8 with TRBJ1-5; the match to TRBD1 covers 7 bases. Germline V lookup: CDR1 SGHVS, CDR2 FQNEAQ. V shed 6 bases and J 3 bases; nucleotides not matched to a gene: 11. The CDR3 spans 16 residues. This CDR3 is CASSRDSSLPNQPQHF. CDR3 in DNA: TGTGCCAGCAGTAGGGACAGCAGCTTACCCAATCAGCCCCAGCATTTT.